This T cell receptor (beta chain) was recorded in a study of immune heterogeneity within non-small cell lung tumors. Study overall: Histologically, several tumors were squamous cell carcinomas and some 10 were non-squamous carcinomas. The remaining 1 tumor was not otherwise specified.

The CDR3 is 15 amino acids. V gave up 8 bases and J gave up 3 bases, with 19 bases separating them. The germline CDR1 and CDR2 sequences are MNHEY and SVGEGT. Multiplex PCR with 32 V and 13 J primers amplified TCR beta CDR3. TCRdb reprocessed the multiplex PCR reads via MiXCR and lists one record per CDR3 protein. The table includes approximately 9,600 distinct CDR3 sequences, approximately 26% detected once. Bulk tumor genomic DNA served as template, at around 580 ng per sample. Multiple widely separated biopsies were taken from each primary tumor at surgery. The patients were newly diagnosed with non-small cell lung cancer, had not been treated, and had curative surgery.

The sequence was collected from a woman in her fifties or sixties with non-small cell lung cancer. Specimen: lung tumor tissue. The chain combines TRBV6-2 or TRBV6-3 with TRBJ1-1, with a tentative D call TRBD1 (5 bases). As DNA, the CDR3 is TGTGCCAGCTCACCATCACAGGACGACTACACTGAAGCTTTCTTT. This gives the protein CASSPSQDDYTEAFF.